The 25 T cell receptor beta chains below were found in one sample sequenced in a study of T cell repertoires in ileal Crohn's disease. The repertoire was sequenced with immunoSEQ multiplex PCR; TCRdb's copy has only in-frame clones and lacks some. The sample lists approximately 14,000 clones; 65% to 80% were seen once. This sample's time point: neoterminal ileum biopsy at postoperative endoscopy, about 6 months after surgery. The sample taken for sequencing was ileal tissue. Source of these receptors: an adult with Crohn's disease.

The chain has TRBV10-3 and TRBJ1-1; 10 bases agree with TRBD1. The V and J ends lost 6 bases and 5 bases, in that order; junction bases with no gene match: 9. The CDR3 contains 15 residues. CDR1 ENHRY and CDR2 SYGVKD come from the germline V gene. The CDR3 loop reads CAIRPGTGEGTEAFF. In DNA, the CDR3 is TGTGCCATCAGACCCGGGACAGGGGAGGGGACTGAAGCTTTCTTT.

The V gene is TRBV6-1, the J gene TRBJ2-3; tentatively, D is TRBD2 (5 bases). The CDR3 is made up of 15 amino acids. Germline CDR1 reads MNHNS; CDR2 reads SASEGT. V lost 4 bases and J lost 7, with 18 bases in between. CDR3 amino acids: CASSGRTQEGYTQYF. The CDR3 nucleotides read TGTGCCAGCAGTGGCCGGACCCAAGAGGGATATACGCAGTATTTT.

V and J are TRBV30 and TRBJ1-4; D is perhaps TRBD1 (5 bases). The germline CDR1 and CDR2 sequences are GTSNPN and SVGIG (reference sequence). Trimming stripped 0 bases from V and 4 bases from J, with 12 bases between. The CDR3 consists of 15 residues. The CDR3 bases are TGTGCCTGGAGTGTCGCGGGACGAGATAATGAAAAACTGTTTTTT. Residues: CAWSVAGRDNEKLFF. The full variable domain, with the rest looked up from reference TRBV30 and TRBJ1-4, is SQTIHQWPATLVQPVGSPLSLECTVEGTSNPNLYWYRQAAGRGLQLLFYSVGIGQISSEVPQNLSASRPQDRQFILSSKKLLLSDSGFYLCAWSVAGRDNEKLFFGSGTQLSVL.

V and J are TRBV18 and TRBJ2-1; the D gene could be TRBD1 or TRBD2 (7 bases each). V was cut by 6 bases and J by 13 bases, with 19 bases left in between. The CDR3 extends over 13 amino acids. Germline CDR1 KGHSH, CDR2 LQKENI. The CDR3 nucleotides read TGTGCCAGCTCCCTAACACCAGGGGGGGGACAGTTCTTC. Its protein is CASSLTPGGGQFF. Full variable domain (outside the CDR3, taken from reference TRBV18 and TRBJ2-1): NAGVMQNPRHLVRRRGQEARLRCSPMKGHSHVYWYRQLPEEGLKFMVYLQKENIIDESGMPKERFSAEFPKEGPSILRIQQVVRGDSAAYFCASSLTPGGGQFFGPGTRLTVL.

The V call is TRBV4-2, the J call TRBJ1-2, with 7 nucleotides matching TRBD1. Germline V CDR1 and CDR2: LGHNA, YNFKEQ. The CDR3 is 13 residues long. Trimming took 5 bases from V and 4 from J; bases not matched to a gene: 4. The DNA of the CDR3 is TGTGCCAGCAGCGACGACAGGGCCTATGGCTACACCTTC. Its translation: CASSDDRAYGYTF.

The rearrangement uses TRBV9 and TRBJ1-4; 7 nucleotides agree with TRBD1. This CDR3 contains 14 residues. V shed 5 bases and J 4 bases; nucleotides not matched to a gene: 5. Germline CDR1 SGDLS, CDR2 YYNGEE. CDR3 protein: CASSRTGLNEKLFF. Written as DNA, the CDR3 is TGTGCCAGCAGTCGGACAGGCCTTAATGAAAAACTGTTTTTT.

This chain joins TRBV5-4 and TRBJ2-6; unclear D gene. The CDR3 totals 15 residues. Germline values: CDR1 SGHNT, CDR2 YYREEE (reference sequence). The V and J ends lost 4 bases and 2 bases respectively, with 10 bases between them. CDR3 residues: CASSPPKTGANVLTF. The CDR3 bases are TGTGCCAGCAGCCCACCGAAGACTGGGGCCAACGTCCTGACTTTC.

V and J are TRBV7-9 and TRBJ2-7, with TRBD2 matching 7 bases. V was clipped by 5 bases and J by 2 bases; unmatched bases: 9. Germline lookup yields CDR1 SEHNR and CDR2 FQNEAQ (reference sequence). This CDR3 has 15 residues. The chain's CDR3 is CASSPRGAGTYEQYF. The CDR3 DNA is TGTGCCAGCAGCCCCCGGGGAGCGGGGACCTACGAGCAGTACTTC.

The V gene is TRBV7-2, the J gene TRBJ2-2; TRBD1 matches at 7 bases. There are 15 residues in the CDR3. Trimming cost V 1 base and J 7 bases; bases outside gene matches: 6. Germline V gene lookup returns CDR1 SGHTA and CDR2 FQGNSA. CDR3 DNA sequence: TGTGCCAGCAGCTTAGGGACAGGTTACGTCGGGGAGCTGTTTTTT. It encodes CASSLGTGYVGELFF.

The CDR3 DNA is TGTGCCAGCAGCCCTGTTGGACAGGTCTCTGGCTACACCTTC. This translates into CASSPVGQVSGYTF. The genes are TRBV7-9 and TRBJ1-2; TRBD1 matches at 7 bases. Germline lookup yields CDR1 SEHNR and CDR2 FQNEAQ (reference sequence). This CDR3 is 14 amino acids long. J was trimmed by 7 bases and V by 5 bases; bases with no gene match: 10. Combining the CDR3 with reference TRBV7-9 and TRBJ1-2 gives the whole variable domain DTGVSQNPRHKITKRGQNVTFRCDPISEHNRLYWYRQTLGQGPEFLTYFQNEAQLEKSRLLSDRFSAERPKGSFSTLEIQRTEQGDSAMYLCASSPVGQVSGYTFGSGTRLTVV.

This chain uses TRBV5-3 with TRBJ2-7; 7 bases align to TRBD2. TRBV5-3 is known as an ORF, though its function is uncertain. This CDR3 is built from 15 residues. The V segment lost 4 bases and the J segment 3 bases; nucleotides outside the gene matches: 10. The CDR3 here is CARSRLQRGIYEQYF. Written as DNA, the CDR3 is TGTGCCAGAAGCCGTCTCCAGCGGGGTATCTACGAGCAGTACTTC.

This clone appeared a few times. The chain recombines TRBV29-1 with TRBJ2-6; D uncertain. Trimming took off 3 bases at V and 4 bases at J, with 7 bases between the two ends. The CDR3 loop spans 13 amino acids. From germline, CDR1 is SQVTM and CDR2 ANQGSEA. CDR3 loop: CSVEVAGANVLTF. In DNA form, the CDR3 reads TGCAGCGTTGAGGTGGCAGGGGCCAACGTCCTGACTTTC.

This CDR3 reads CASSPPGGGTGELFF. CDR3 bases: TGTGCCAGCAGCCCTCCCGGGGGAGGCACCGGGGAGCTGTTTTTT. This sequence joins TRBV11-2 and TRBJ2-2; weak D call: TRBD2 (6 bases). The CDR3 runs to 15 residues. Between the trimmed V and J ends, which lost 5 bases and 4 bases, there was a span of 14 bases. From germline, CDR1 is SGHAT and CDR2 FQNNGV.

V usage is TRBV30 and J usage is TRBJ1-2, with D perhaps matching TRBD1 (6 bases). Trimming took off 8 bases at V and 2 bases at J, with 9 bases between the two ends. The CDR3 contains 11 residues. Germline-derived CDR1 and CDR2 are GTSNPN and SVGIG (reference sequence). The CDR3 DNA reads TGTGCCCAAGGACAGAACTATGGCTACACCTTC. Translation: CAQGQNYGYTF. The full variable domain, rest sourced from reference TRBV30 and TRBJ1-2, is SQTIHQWPATLVQPVGSPLSLECTVEGTSNPNLYWYRQAAGRGLQLLFYSVGIGQISSEVPQNLSASRPQDRQFILSSKKLLLSDSGFYLCAQGQNYGYTFGSGTRLTVV.

The DNA of the CDR3 is TGCGCCAGCAGCCAAGATCAAGTTCGGCAGGCTTACTATGGCTACACCTTC. Protein: CASSQDQVRQAYYGYTF. The rearrangement uses TRBV4-1 and TRBJ1-2; D not certain. V lost 0 bases to trimming and J lost 3 bases, with 17 bases between them. Germline V gene lookup returns CDR1 MGHRA and CDR2 YSYEKL. The CDR3 spans 17 residues.

The chain combines TRBV7-2 with TRBJ2-1; maybe TRBD1 (5 bases). V was shortened by 8 bases and J by 7 bases, with 9 bases between the two germline ends. This CDR3 region has 11 residues. Germline V gene lookup returns CDR1 SGHTA and CDR2 FQGNSA. The CDR3: CASSAGNEQFF. The CDR3 nucleotides read TGTGCCAGCTCCGCAGGGAATGAGCAGTTCTTC.

This clone was observed a few times. V is TRBV5-6 and J is TRBJ2-1; D unclear. The ends were cut back, 1 base at V and 5 bases at J, with 4 bases in the middle. Germline loops: CDR1 SGHDT, CDR2 YYEEEE. CDR3 size: 12 residues. CDR3 DNA sequence: TGTGCCAGCAGCTTGAAAGACAATGAGCAGTTCTTC. It yields the protein CASSLKDNEQFF.

Remarks on this clone: Other nucleotide sequences in the sample specify the same CDR3. The V and J genes are TRBV20-1 and TRBJ2-4, with no clear D. Germline CDR1 reads DFQATT; CDR2 reads SNEGSKA (reference sequence). The CDR3 totals 11 residues. V lost 0 bases and J 5 bases, leaving 2 bases between the germline ends. CDR3 sequence (DNA): TGCAGTGCTAGAGATCAAAACATTCAGTACTTC. Translation: CSARDQNIQYF.

The chain links TRBV7-2 to TRBJ2-2; 9 bases agree with TRBD1. The CDR3 is 15 residues long. The ends lost 3 bases at V and 8 bases at J; junction bases unmatched: 7. The V gene's germline CDR1 is SGHTA and CDR2 FQGNSA. The CDR3 DNA reads as TGTGCCAGCAGCTTCGGGACAGGGCTATGGGGGGAGCTGTTTTTT. Translation gives CASSFGTGLWGELFF.

This chain links TRBV30 with TRBJ1-1; D might be TRBD1 (6 bases). This CDR3 comprises 16 residues. The V and J ends lost 0 bases and 3 bases respectively, with 17 bases between them. The germline V gene encodes CDR1 GTSNPN and CDR2 SVGIG (reference sequence). DNA of the CDR3: TGTGCCTGGAGTGTATGGGGGGCTCTTTTGGACACTGAAGCTTTCTTT. Translated: CAWSVWGALLDTEAFF.

CDR3 residues: CASSHRTGWYYEQYF. DNA of the CDR3: TGTGCCAGCAGCCATCGGACAGGGTGGTACTACGAGCAGTACTTC. J is TRBJ2-7 and V is TRBV5-6; TRBD1 aligns across 8 bases. V was pared by 4 bases and J by 3 bases, with 9 bases of the junction left unmatched. The germline CDR1 and CDR2 sequences are SGHDT and YYEEEE. CDR3 size: 15 residues.

The chain is built from TRBV6-6 and TRBJ1-1, with a weak D call TRBD1 (6 bases). V lost 1 base to trimming and J lost 4 bases, with 13 bases between them. The germline V gene has CDR1 MNHNY and CDR2 SVGAGI (reference sequence). The CDR3 loop spans 15 amino acids. The CDR3 sequence: CASSYLGTTSTEAFF. CDR3 coding DNA: TGTGCCAGCAGTTACTTAGGGACAACTTCCACTGAAGCTTTCTTT.

V usage is TRBV11-2 and J usage is TRBJ2-1, with TRBD2 matching over 7 bases. CDR1 is SGHAT and CDR2 is FQNNGV in the germline V gene. J was trimmed by 8 bases and V by 1 base; bases with no gene match: 17. The CDR3 has 18 residues. CDR3 bases: TGTGCCAGCAGCTTAGGGCGGCCTAGCGGACACTGGAGGGATGAGCAGTTCTTC. This encodes CASSLGRPSGHWRDEQFF.

This chain connects TRBV30 to TRBJ1-4, with D tentatively TRBD1 (6 bases). Trimming took off 4 bases at V and 5 bases at J, with 14 bases between the two ends. Germline CDR1 GTSNPN, CDR2 SVGIG (reference sequence). CDR3 size: 14 residues. The CDR3 here is CAWIDRTKNEKLFF. The CDR3 DNA follows: TGTGCCTGGATTGACAGGACGAAGAATGAAAAACTGTTTTTT.

This rearrangement joins TRBV5-4 to TRBJ1-4; D not certain. V lost 0 bases to trimming and J lost 0 bases, with 3 bases between them. The CDR3 totals 14 residues. CDR1 SGHNT and CDR2 YYREEE come from the germline V gene (reference sequence). The CDR3: CASSLATTNEKLFF. The DNA for the CDR3 is TGTGCCAGCAGCTTGGCCACAACTAATGAAAAACTGTTTTTT.